Below, 20 T cell receptor beta chains from the same sample are listed, as sequenced in a study of T-cell memory formation after mild COVID-19. TCRdb redid the calling of the 5' RACE reads with MiXCR, one entry per CDR3 protein. Of a few hundred thousand distinct CDR3 sequences in the sample, about 16% are singletons; the top ten hold approximately 20%. The specimen was PBMCs or a T cell subset sorted from them (not recorded which). The source is a man between 18 and 29 years old who had mild COVID-19 (a few samples of this study predate the infection). Cell type and time point are not known.

This clonotype was seen more than once but under ten times. The chain recombines TRBV28 with TRBJ1-2; D is unresolved. V gave up 6 bases and J gave up 5 bases, with 16 bases separating them. This CDR3 has 14 amino acids. Germline CDR1 and CDR2: MDHEN and SYDVKM. CDR3 nucleotide sequence: TGTGCCAGCAGCGAGATAATAGCGTTATATGGCTACACCTTC. As protein: CASSEIIALYGYTF.

CDR3 nucleotides: TGTGCCATCGGAACCTTGAACACTGAAGCTTTCTTT. This translates into CAIGTLNTEAFF. V usage is TRBV10-3 and J usage is TRBJ1-1; D uncertain. The CDR3 length is 12 residues. Germline CDR1 ENHRY, CDR2 SYGVKD. V gave up 8 bases and J gave up 0 bases, with 7 bases separating them.

This clonotype was counted ten times or more. The V gene is TRBV4-1, the J gene TRBJ2-1; possible D gene TRBD2, 6 bases. Germline CDR1 is MGHRA and CDR2 is YSYEKL. Trimming removed 4 bases from V and 6 bases from J, with 31 bases in between. CDR3 size: 20 residues. Here the CDR3 reads CASSRGYPGLRTPSGNEQFF. Here the CDR3 DNA reads TGCGCCAGCAGCCGAGGATATCCGGGACTTCGAACTCCGAGCGGCAATGAGCAGTTCTTC.

The chain uses TRBV9 and TRBJ1-5; 9 positions match TRBD1. This CDR3 has 13 residues. V lost 4 bases to trimming and J lost 8 bases; unmatched junction nucleotides: 4. In germline, CDR1 is SGDLS, CDR2 YYNGEE. CDR3 DNA sequence: TGTGCCAGCAGCCCCGGGACAGGGAAGCCCCAGCATTTT. It encodes CASSPGTGKPQHF.

This clonotype was found a few times. V and J are TRBV7-2 and TRBJ1-1, with D possibly matching TRBD1 (6 bases). The V gene lost 6 bases and the J gene lost 8 bases, with 19 bases spanning the gap. Germline CDR1 SGHTA, CDR2 FQGNSA. This CDR3 spans 14 amino acids. DNA for the CDR3: TGTGCCAGCAGGGGGCAGGGGCTTTTCTTGGAAGCTTTCTTT. As protein: CASRGQGLFLEAFF.

This clonotype was seen more than once but under ten times. This chain links TRBV7-6 with TRBJ1-2; D is ambiguous. Trimming took 1 base from V and 6 from J, leaving 12 bases between them. Germline assignment: CDR1 SGHVS and CDR2 FNYEAQ. There are 14 residues in the CDR3. CDR3 sequence reads: CASSLVAGRDGYTF. CDR3 nucleotide sequence: TGTGCCAGCAGCTTAGTGGCGGGTAGGGATGGCTACACCTTC.

This chain links TRBV28 with TRBJ2-1; no firm D call. Germline values: CDR1 MDHEN, CDR2 SYDVKM. The CDR3 contains 13 residues. V was cut by 3 bases and J by 8 bases, with 11 bases left in between. The CDR3 sequence is CASSFPGPDEQFF. CDR3 nucleotide sequence: TGTGCCAGCAGTTTCCCGGGCCCCGATGAGCAGTTCTTC.

This clonotype was seen ten or more times. The chain joins TRBV5-1 to TRBJ2-1; TRBD1 matches 9 bases. V lost 3 bases, J lost 8 bases, and 15 bases stayed unmatched. The CDR3 has 17 amino acids. The V gene's germline CDR1 is SGHRS and CDR2 YFSETQ. Written as DNA, the CDR3 is TGCGCCAGCAGCTCGGGACAGGGTCGGCGGGGGTTGTATGAGCAGTTCTTC. It encodes CASSSGQGRRGLYEQFF.

J is TRBJ2-1 and V is TRBV20-1; D is ambiguous. The CDR3 sequence is 15 residues long. Trimming took off 0 bases at V and 2 bases at J, with 11 bases between the two ends. The V gene's germline CDR1 is DFQATT and CDR2 SNEGSKA (reference sequence). The CDR3 DNA reads as TGCAGTGCTAGAGAGGCGTCAAGGCCCTACAATGAGCAGTTCTTC. Encoded protein: CSAREASRPYNEQFF.

In its sample, this clonotype was seen a few times. The rearrangement uses TRBV7-9 and TRBJ2-1, with a tentative D call TRBD2 (5 bases). This CDR3 contains 14 residues. CDR1 is SEHNR and CDR2 is FQNEAQ in the germline V gene (reference sequence). V lost 3 bases and J lost 3, with 9 bases in between. The CDR3, as DNA: TGTGCCAGCAGCTTTGACGGGGACTACAATGAGCAGTTCTTC. This codes for CASSFDGDYNEQFF.

V and J are TRBV7-9 and TRBJ1-5; D is uncertain. V lost 5 bases to trimming and J lost 0 bases, with 17 bases between them. The CDR3 totals 17 residues. Germline CDR1 reads SEHNR; CDR2 reads FQNEAQ (reference sequence). The CDR3: CASSPGRRGYSNQPQHF. The DNA for the CDR3 is TGTGCCAGCAGCCCGGGCCGGAGAGGATATAGCAATCAGCCCCAGCATTTT.

V and J are TRBV7-9 and TRBJ1-6; D not resolved. Germline V gene lookup returns CDR1 SEHNR and CDR2 FQNEAQ (reference sequence). The CDR3 is 16 amino acids. V lost 1 base to trimming and J lost 8 bases, with 15 bases between them. Here the CDR3 reads CASSLVFSGPDSPLHF. CDR3 nucleotides: TGTGCCAGCAGCTTAGTCTTCTCCGGTCCGGATTCACCCCTCCACTTT.

The chain links TRBV6-5 to TRBJ2-5, with TRBD2 matching over 11 bases. The germline V gene encodes CDR1 MNHEY and CDR2 SVGAGI. The CDR3 loop spans 17 amino acids. Trimming took 7 bases from V and 4 from J; bases not matched to a gene: 14. CDR3 nucleotides: TGTGCCAGCACCCCAGGGCTAGCGGGGGGCCCCATAGAGACCCAGTACTTC. Encoded protein: CASTPGLAGGPIETQYF.

V gene TRBV20-1 combines with J gene TRBJ2-1; D unresolved. CDR3 length: 13 amino acids. Trimming pared 6 bases from V and 6 bases from J, leaving 15 bases between. Germline CDR1 and CDR2: DFQATT and SNEGSKA (reference sequence). CDR3 sequence: CSAPGILGNEQFF. For the CDR3, the DNA is TGCAGTGCCCCCGGCATTCTTGGCAATGAGCAGTTCTTC.

This clonotype was seen more than once but under ten times. The gene calls are TRBV7-8 and TRBJ2-5, with 8 bases fitting TRBD1. With V trimmed by 4 bases and J by 5 bases, 3 bases remained unmatched. The germline CDR1 and CDR2 sequences are SGHVS and FQNEAQ. CDR3 length: 13 amino acids. The CDR3 here is CASSWTGMETQYF. The CDR3 DNA reads TGTGCCAGCAGCTGGACAGGGATGGAGACCCAGTACTTC.

The V call is TRBV27, the J call TRBJ2-5; the D call may be TRBD1 or TRBD2 (5 bases each). Trimming left V 0 bases short and J 5 bases short, with 10 bases between. The CDR3 has 14 residues. CDR1 and CDR2 (germline): MNHEY, SMNVEV (reference sequence). The CDR3 sequence is CASSLSGTSETQYF. The CDR3 DNA reads TGTGCCAGCAGTTTATCAGGGACCTCGGAGACCCAGTACTTC.

This clonotype was detected only a few times. J is TRBJ1-5 and V is TRBV27; 8 bases fit TRBD1. The CDR3 has 16 residues. CDR1 and CDR2 (germline): MNHEY, SMNVEV (reference sequence). The J segment lost 1 base and the V segment lost 5 bases, leaving 7 bases of the junction unmatched. The CDR3 sequence is CASSPMTGVSNQPQHF. The CDR3 DNA follows: TGTGCCAGCAGTCCCATGACAGGGGTAAGCAATCAGCCCCAGCATTTT.

This clonotype was observed a handful of times. V usage is TRBV7-8 and J usage is TRBJ1-3, with D possibly being TRBD1 (5 bases). The germline CDR1 and CDR2 sequences are SGHVS and FQNEAQ. CDR3 length: 14 amino acids. V lost 3 bases and J lost 1, with 7 bases in between. The CDR3 DNA is TGTGCCAGCAGCTTCGGGGGGTCTGGAAACACCATATATTTT. Protein: CASSFGGSGNTIYF.

The chain uses TRBV20-1 and TRBJ2-7, with TRBD2 as a possible D gene (6 bases). The CDR3 totals 9 residues. The germline V gene has CDR1 DFQATT and CDR2 SNEGSKA (reference sequence). Trimming left V 7 bases short and J 7 bases short, with 8 bases between. CDR3 amino acids: CSVGGEQYV. The CDR3 DNA reads TGCAGTGTGGGGGGAGAGCAGTACGTC.

The J gene is TRBJ2-7, the V gene TRBV20-1; 8 nucleotides agree with TRBD1. The V and J ends lost 0 bases and 7 bases, in that order; junction bases with no gene match: 8. This CDR3 region has 14 residues. The germline V gene has CDR1 DFQATT and CDR2 SNEGSKA (reference sequence). Here the CDR3 reads CSARDGQGAGEQYF. The DNA for the CDR3 is TGCAGTGCTAGAGATGGGCAGGGGGCTGGAGAGCAGTACTTC.